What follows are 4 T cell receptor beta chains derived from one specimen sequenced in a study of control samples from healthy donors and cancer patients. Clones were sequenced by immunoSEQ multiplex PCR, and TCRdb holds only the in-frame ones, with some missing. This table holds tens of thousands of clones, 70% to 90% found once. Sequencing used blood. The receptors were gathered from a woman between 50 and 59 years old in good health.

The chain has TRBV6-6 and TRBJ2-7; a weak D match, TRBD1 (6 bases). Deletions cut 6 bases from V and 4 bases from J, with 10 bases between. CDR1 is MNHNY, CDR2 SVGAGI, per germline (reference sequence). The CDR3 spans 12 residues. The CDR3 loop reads CASRPGEYEQYF. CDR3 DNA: TGTGCCAGCAGGCCAGGGGAGTACGAGCAGTACTTC.

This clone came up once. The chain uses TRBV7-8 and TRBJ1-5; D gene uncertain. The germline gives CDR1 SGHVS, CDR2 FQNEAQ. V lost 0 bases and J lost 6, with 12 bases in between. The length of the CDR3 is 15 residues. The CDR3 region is CASSLANHLSQPQHF. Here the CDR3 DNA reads TGTGCCAGCAGCTTAGCGAATCATTTAAGTCAGCCCCAGCATTTT.

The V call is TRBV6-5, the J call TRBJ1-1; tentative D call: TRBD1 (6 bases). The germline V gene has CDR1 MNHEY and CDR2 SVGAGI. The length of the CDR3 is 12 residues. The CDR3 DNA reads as TGTGCTGCAGGGGCCTTGAACACTGAAGCTTTCTTT. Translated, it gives CAAGALNTEAFF.

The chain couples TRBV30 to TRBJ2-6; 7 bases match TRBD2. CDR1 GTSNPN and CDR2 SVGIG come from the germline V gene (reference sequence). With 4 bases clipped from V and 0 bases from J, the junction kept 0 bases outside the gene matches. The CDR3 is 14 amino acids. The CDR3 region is CAWKRDSGANVLTF. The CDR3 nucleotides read TGTGCCTGGAAGCGGGACTCTGGGGCCAACGTCCTGACTTTC.